This T cell receptor beta chain appears in the sequencing data of a study of blood T cell repertoires in COVID-19. Overall study: T cells, B-cell-depleted T cells, or PBMCs provided the cDNA or gDNA that served as material.

The length of the CDR3 is 15 residues. J lost 8 bases, V lost 0 bases, and 6 bases had no gene match. Looked up from germline, CDR1 is MGHRA and CDR2 is YSYEKL. Profiling relied on immunoSEQ multiplex PCR, and the TCRdb table lists in-frame clones only, not all of them. The table lists roughly 200,000 clones, roughly 82% of them singletons. The clonotype comes from a woman under 40 who had recovered from COVID-19. The rearrangement uses TRBV4-1 and TRBJ2-1, with 8 bases lining up with TRBD2. Specimen: PBMCs or T cells enriched from blood (not recorded which). The CDR3 sequence is CASSQDPGGWDEQFF. Written as DNA, the CDR3 is TGCGCCAGCAGCCAAGATCCGGGAGGGTGGGATGAGCAGTTCTTC.